The 27 T cell receptor beta chains listed next were all sequenced from one sample in a study of blood T cell repertoires in COVID-19. Using immunoSEQ multiplex PCR, the repertoire was profiled, and TCRdb retains in-frame clones only, with some absent. The data contain approximately 210,000 clones, around 83% of them singletons. The sequenced material came from peripheral blood. The receptors were sampled from a woman aged 45-65 years with acute or convalescent COVID-19.

V and J are TRBV25-1 and TRBJ1-1, with D perhaps matching TRBD1 (5 bases). The V gene's germline CDR1 is MGHDK and CDR2 SYGVNS. V was pared by 1 base and J by 6 bases, with 12 bases between. This CDR3 comprises 14 residues. CDR3 in amino acids: CASSEWGESAEAFF. The CDR3 nucleotides read TGTGCCAGCAGTGAATGGGGGGAATCGGCTGAAGCTTTCTTT.

The chain links TRBV18 to TRBJ2-7; 9 nucleotides match TRBD1. Per germline, CDR1 KGHSH and CDR2 LQKENI. CDR3 length: 14 amino acids. The ends lost 2 bases at V and 3 bases at J; junction bases unmatched: 2. CDR3 nucleotide sequence: TGTGCCAGCTCACCAGGGACAGGGTTCTACGAGCAGTACTTC. This translates into CASSPGTGFYEQYF.

The gene calls are TRBV15 and TRBJ1-5; 8 bases fit TRBD1. This CDR3 has 17 amino acids. From germline, CDR1 is LNHNV and CDR2 YYDKDF (reference sequence). V dropped 1 base and J dropped 2; count of bases not matched to a gene: 7. The CDR3 reads CATSRGEGTGGNQPQHF. In DNA, the CDR3 is TGTGCCACCAGCAGAGGAGAAGGGACAGGAGGCAATCAGCCCCAGCATTTT.

The chain combines TRBV6-6 with TRBJ2-3, with 13 positions matching TRBD2. CDR1 MNHNY and CDR2 SVGAGI come from the germline V gene (reference sequence). The CDR3 covers 14 residues. The ends lost 6 bases at V and 5 bases at J; junction bases unmatched: 2. CDR3 protein: CASSRTSGRDTQYF. Here the CDR3 DNA reads TGTGCCAGCAGCCGGACTAGCGGGAGAGATACGCAGTATTTT.

The V gene is TRBV7-9, the J gene TRBJ1-2; TRBD1 is a possible D gene (6 bases). The CDR3 totals 14 residues. Germline CDR1 SEHNR, CDR2 FQNEAQ (reference sequence). Trimming removed 4 bases from V and 8 bases from J, with 17 bases in between. CDR3 sequence reads: CASSSPGGGKGYTF. CDR3 nucleotides: TGTGCCAGCAGCTCCCCCGGGGGGGGCAAAGGCTACACCTTC.

The chain carries TRBV6-5 and TRBJ2-7; no clear D. The CDR3 is 15 residues long. The germline gives CDR1 MNHEY, CDR2 SVGAGI. Trimming took off 0 bases at V and 5 bases at J, with 14 bases between the two ends. For the CDR3, the DNA is TGTGCCAGCAGTTACTCTTTGGCAGGCTGGGACGAGCAGTACTTC. Translated: CASSYSLAGWDEQYF.

The sample holds a few counts of this clone. The chain is built from TRBV5-1 and TRBJ2-3; 10 bases align to TRBD2. Germline V gene sequence: CDR1 SGHRS, CDR2 YFSETQ. CDR3 length: 17 amino acids. V shed 0 bases and J 4 bases; nucleotides not matched to a gene: 8. The CDR3 loop reads CASSLAASGSGADTQYF. The CDR3, as DNA: TGCGCCAGCAGCTTGGCGGCTAGCGGGAGTGGTGCAGATACGCAGTATTTT.

V and J are TRBV19 and TRBJ2-7; TRBD1 aligns across 7 bases. The CDR3 loop spans 14 amino acids. Germline V CDR1 and CDR2: LNHDA, SQIVND (reference sequence). The V segment lost 1 base and the J segment 4 bases; nucleotides outside the gene matches: 4. DNA of the CDR3: TGTGCCAGTAGTATAGGGGGGACAGCATACGAGCAGTACTTC. Encoded protein: CASSIGGTAYEQYF. The full variable domain, its missing parts supplied by reference TRBV19 and TRBJ2-7, is DGGITQSPKYLFRKEGQNVTLSCEQNLNHDAMYWYRQDPGQGLRLIYYSQIVNDFQKGDIAEGYSVSREKKESFPLTVTSAQKNPTAFYLCASSIGGTAYEQYFGPGTRLTVT.

This clone was seen once. The chain has TRBV4-1 and TRBJ2-4; maybe TRBD1 (6 bases). This CDR3 comprises 16 residues. CDR1 is MGHRA and CDR2 is YSYEKL in the germline V gene. The ends were cut back, 3 bases at V and 8 bases at J, with 20 bases in the middle. The CDR3 is CASSQTQGKNVDIQYF. CDR3 sequence (DNA): TGCGCCAGCAGCCAGACGCAGGGGAAAAACGTTGACATTCAGTACTTC.

V and J are TRBV20-1 and TRBJ2-1; D perhaps matches TRBD1 (5 bases). The V and J ends lost 3 bases and 5 bases respectively, with 11 bases between them. The CDR3 spans 13 residues. Germline lookup yields CDR1 DFQATT and CDR2 SNEGSKA (reference sequence). For the CDR3, the DNA is TGCAGTGCTAGTATGGACAATGACAATGAGCAGTTCTTC. Protein product: CSASMDNDNEQFF.

The chain carries TRBV10-3 and TRBJ1-1, with 10 bases lining up with TRBD1. V was pared by 6 bases and J by 3 bases, with 1 base of the junction left unmatched. The CDR3 is 13 residues long. Germline loops: CDR1 ENHRY, CDR2 SYGVKD. The CDR3 DNA reads as TGTGCCATCAGAGGACAGGGGGACACTGAAGCTTTCTTT. This encodes CAIRGQGDTEAFF.

The chain links TRBV7-2 to TRBJ2-2, with D unclear. The CDR3 loop spans 14 amino acids. Germline V gene lookup returns CDR1 SGHTA and CDR2 FQGNSA. CDR3 loop: CAGLANQNTGELFF. The CDR3 nucleotides read TGTGCTGGGCTGGCTAATCAAAACACCGGGGAGCTGTTTTTT.

The CDR3 region is CASSPSYERAYNEQFF. The CDR3 nucleotides read TGTGCCAGCTCACCTAGTTACGAGCGGGCCTACAATGAGCAGTTCTTC. The rearrangement links TRBV18 to TRBJ2-1; perhaps TRBD2 as D (6 bases). V lost 3 bases and J 2 bases, leaving 14 bases between the germline ends. CDR3 length: 16 residues. From germline, CDR1 is KGHSH and CDR2 LQKENI. Using reference TRBV18 and TRBJ2-1 for the parts outside the CDR3, the full variable domain is NAGVMQNPRHLVRRRGQEARLRCSPMKGHSHVYWYRQLPEEGLKFMVYLQKENIIDESGMPKERFSAEFPKEGPSILRIQQVVRGDSAAYFCASSPSYERAYNEQFFGPGTRLTVL.

This chain joins TRBV24-1 and TRBJ1-2; D gene ambiguous. From germline, CDR1 is KGHDR and CDR2 SFDVKD. The CDR3 has 13 amino acids. With 7 bases removed from V and 0 bases from J, the gap between germline ends came to 8 bases. In DNA, the CDR3 is TGTGCCACCAGGGACGGGGCTAACTATGGCTACACCTTC. Protein: CATRDGANYGYTF.

This chain uses TRBV10-1 with TRBJ2-1; possibly TRBD1 for D (5 bases). CDR1 is WNHNN, CDR2 SYGVQD, per germline (reference sequence). Trimming removed 4 bases from V and 7 bases from J, with 11 bases in between. The CDR3 length is 13 residues. For the CDR3, the DNA is TGCGCCAGCAGTGCAATAAGGGGAAATGAGCAGTTCTTC. As protein: CASSAIRGNEQFF.

This clone was seen a handful of times. The chain uses TRBV10-1 and TRBJ2-7; TRBD1 is a possible D gene (5 bases). Germline V gene data show CDR1 as WNHNN and CDR2 as SYGVQD (reference sequence). The CDR3 covers 15 residues. The V and J ends lost 4 bases and 2 bases respectively, with 15 bases between them. CDR3 coding DNA: TGCGCCAGCAGTGGGTCCAGGGAAGGGGCCTACGAGCAGTACTTC. Its translation is CASSGSREGAYEQYF.

In nucleotides, the CDR3 is TGTGCCACCAGCAGAGGACAGGGGGCGGCCTACGAGCAGTACTTC. Its protein is CATSRGQGAAYEQYF. This chain joins TRBV15 and TRBJ2-7; TRBD1 matches 10 bases. CDR3 length: 15 residues. Germline lookup yields CDR1 LNHNV and CDR2 YYDKDF (reference sequence). The V segment lost 1 base and the J segment 2 bases; nucleotides outside the gene matches: 2.

The gene calls are TRBV27 and TRBJ2-7; tentative D call: TRBD1 (6 bases). The V end lost 5 bases, the J end lost 3 bases, and 14 bases lay between the germline ends. The CDR3 has 14 residues. Germline CDR1 MNHEY, CDR2 SMNVEV (reference sequence). The CDR3 region is CASSPYHRDYEQYF. DNA of the CDR3: TGTGCCAGCAGTCCGTACCACAGGGACTACGAGCAGTACTTC.

The chain combines TRBV10-2 with TRBJ1-1, with 8 bases matching TRBD1. Germline V gives CDR1 WSHSY, CDR2 SAAADI. The ends lost 4 bases at V and 5 bases at J; junction bases unmatched: 6. This CDR3 has 14 amino acids. Written as DNA, the CDR3 is TGCGCCAGCAGTGGAGGGACAGGTGCTACTGAAGCTTTCTTT. Translated, it gives CASSGGTGATEAFF.

With regard to this clone: Other DNA sequences in this sample translate to the same CDR3. This rearrangement joins TRBV18 to TRBJ2-2, with 9 nucleotides matching TRBD1. The length of the CDR3 is 15 residues. Germline V lookup: CDR1 KGHSH, CDR2 LQKENI. The junction had 0 bases not matched to a gene; V was cut back by 3 bases and J by 1 base. The CDR3: CASSPGQGNTGELFF. The CDR3 coding sequence is TGTGCCAGCTCACCGGGACAGGGGAACACCGGGGAGCTGTTTTTT.

This chain connects TRBV5-4 to TRBJ1-1; D may be TRBD1 (5 bases). CDR3 length: 13 residues. V was pared by 3 bases and J by 5 bases, with 11 bases between. Germline CDR1 and CDR2: SGHNT and YYREEE (reference sequence). CDR3 coding DNA: TGTGCCAGCAGCTCCCCGGAGGGGACTGAAGCTTTCTTT. This encodes CASSSPEGTEAFF.

The genes are TRBV7-9 and TRBJ2-7; no reliable D call. Germline values: CDR1 SEHNR, CDR2 FQNEAQ (reference sequence). This CDR3 region has 14 residues. V shed 5 bases and J shed 3 bases, with 14 bases lying between them. CDR3: CASSTDFGDYEQYF. The CDR3 DNA sequence: TGTGCCAGCAGCACTGACTTCGGTGACTACGAGCAGTACTTC.

The genes are TRBV4-1 and TRBJ2-2; TRBD2 agrees at 9 bases. Germline CDR1 MGHRA, CDR2 YSYEKL. Trimming cost V 0 bases and J 5 bases; bases outside gene matches: 10. The CDR3 totals 18 residues. CDR3 DNA sequence: TGCGCCAGCAGCCAAGAAATAGGCGGGAGGGCCGGAACCGGGGAGCTGTTTTTT. Translated: CASSQEIGGRAGTGELFF.

The V call is TRBV2, the J call TRBJ2-7, with 7 bases matching TRBD1. The V and J ends lost 6 bases and 3 bases, in that order; junction bases with no gene match: 5. CDR1 is SNHLY, CDR2 FYNNEI, per germline. CDR3 size: 13 residues. The CDR3 nucleotides are TGTGCCAGCAGCAAAGGGACAGACTACGAGCAGTACTTC. Protein product: CASSKGTDYEQYF.

The V gene is TRBV7-3, the J gene TRBJ2-3, with 9 bases matching TRBD1. Germline values: CDR1 SGHTA, CDR2 FQGTGA. Trimming took 4 bases from V and 6 from J; bases not matched to a gene: 2. CDR3 length: 13 amino acids. For the CDR3, the DNA is TGTGCCAGCAGCTCGGACAGGGGTGATACGCAGTATTTT. Protein sequence: CASSSDRGDTQYF.

This clone was recorded once. The V gene is TRBV27, the J gene TRBJ2-2, with TRBD2 matching over 9 bases. The CDR3 is made up of 17 amino acids. The trim removed 2 bases at V and 6 bases at J, leaving 10 bases unmatched. The germline gives CDR1 MNHEY, CDR2 SMNVEV (reference sequence). The CDR3 is CASSLRPRAGGAGELFF. DNA for the CDR3: TGTGCCAGCAGTTTACGGCCCAGGGCGGGAGGGGCCGGGGAGCTGTTTTTT.

CDR3 sequence reads: CASSLGGRPAGDTQYF. CDR3 nucleotides: TGTGCCAGCAGTTTGGGCGGGAGGCCGGCGGGAGATACGCAGTATTTT. The rearrangement joins TRBV28 to TRBJ2-3, with 8 nucleotides matching TRBD2. V trimming: 3 bases; J trimming: 5 bases; junction bases outside the gene matches: 10. Germline CDR1 and CDR2: MDHEN and SYDVKM. This CDR3 has 16 residues. The whole variable domain, remainder taken from reference TRBV28 and TRBJ2-3, is DVKVTQSSRYLVKRTGEKVFLECVQDMDHENMFWYRQDPGLGLRLIYFSYDVKMKEKGDIPEGYSVSREKKERFSLILESASTNQTSMYLCASSLGGRPAGDTQYFGPGTRLTVL.